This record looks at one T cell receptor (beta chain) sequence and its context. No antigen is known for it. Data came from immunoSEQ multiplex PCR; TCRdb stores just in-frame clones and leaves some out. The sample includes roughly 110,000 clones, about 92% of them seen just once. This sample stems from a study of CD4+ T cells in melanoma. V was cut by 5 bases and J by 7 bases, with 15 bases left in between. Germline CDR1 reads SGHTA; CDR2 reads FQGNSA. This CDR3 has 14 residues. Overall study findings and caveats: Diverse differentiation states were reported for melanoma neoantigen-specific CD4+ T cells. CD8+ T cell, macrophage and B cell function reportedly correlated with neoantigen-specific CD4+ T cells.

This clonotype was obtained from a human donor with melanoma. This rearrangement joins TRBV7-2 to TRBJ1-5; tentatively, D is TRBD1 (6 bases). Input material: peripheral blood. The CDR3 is CASSLALGGQPQHF. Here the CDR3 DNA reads TGTGCCAGCAGCCTCGCTTTAGGGGGACAGCCCCAGCATTTT.